Only a few counts were recorded for the clone carrying this T cell receptor (beta chain). The antigen remains unidentified. This sample stems from a study of cytomegalovirus exposure and HLA in healthy donors. Regarding the study as a whole: A few chains tied to CMV proved CMV antigen-specific in vitro.

CDR3 length: 16 amino acids. CDR1 is SGDLS and CDR2 is YYNGEE in the germline V gene. Trimming stripped 3 bases from V and 0 bases from J, with 13 bases between. A multiplex PCR was run with 60 Vbeta primers and 13 Jbeta primers. Assay: immunoSEQ multiplex PCR; the TCRdb copy retains only in-frame clones and omits some. The sample has about 190,000 clones; approximately 81% are singletons. Sequenced input: PBMCs. The rearrangement links TRBV9 to TRBJ1-3, with a possible D match to TRBD1 (5 bases). This clonotype was obtained from a man in his fifties or sixties in good health and CMV-seronegative. CDR3 sequence: CASSAQGGYSGNTIYF. The CDR3, as DNA: TGTGCCAGCAGCGCCCAGGGAGGGTACTCTGGAAACACCATATATTTT.